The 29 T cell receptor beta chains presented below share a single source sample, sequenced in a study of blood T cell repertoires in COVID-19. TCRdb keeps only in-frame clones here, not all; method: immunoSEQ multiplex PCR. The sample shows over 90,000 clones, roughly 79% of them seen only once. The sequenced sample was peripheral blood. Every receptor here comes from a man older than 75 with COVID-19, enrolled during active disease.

The CDR3 sequence is CASSTQGSYNEQFF. The CDR3 coding sequence is TGTGCCAGTAGCACCCAGGGGTCCTACAATGAGCAGTTCTTC. This chain connects TRBV19 to TRBJ2-1, with a weak D call TRBD1 (6 bases). CDR3 length: 14 amino acids. The germline gives CDR1 LNHDA, CDR2 SQIVND (reference sequence). Between the trimmed V and J ends, which lost 6 bases and 1 base, there was a span of 10 bases.

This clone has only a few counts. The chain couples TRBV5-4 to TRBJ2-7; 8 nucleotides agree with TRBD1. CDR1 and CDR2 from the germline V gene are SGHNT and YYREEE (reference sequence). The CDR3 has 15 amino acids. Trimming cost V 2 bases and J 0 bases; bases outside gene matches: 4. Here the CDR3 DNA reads TGTGCCAGCAGCTTCGGACAGGGCAGCTCCTACGAGCAGTACTTC. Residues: CASSFGQGSSYEQYF.

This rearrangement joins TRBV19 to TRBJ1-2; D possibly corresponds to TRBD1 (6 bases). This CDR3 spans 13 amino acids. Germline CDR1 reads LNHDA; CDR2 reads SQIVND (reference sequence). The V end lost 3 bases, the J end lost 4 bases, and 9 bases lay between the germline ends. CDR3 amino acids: CASSMDRSYGYTF. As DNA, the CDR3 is TGTGCCAGTAGTATGGACAGATCCTATGGCTACACCTTC.

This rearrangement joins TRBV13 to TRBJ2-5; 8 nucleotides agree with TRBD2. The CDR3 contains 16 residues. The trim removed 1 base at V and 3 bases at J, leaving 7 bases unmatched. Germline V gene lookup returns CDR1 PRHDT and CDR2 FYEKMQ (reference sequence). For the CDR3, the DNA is TGTGCCAGCAGCTTAGCGGGGCGGGGGGCGAAAGAGACCCAGTACTTC. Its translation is CASSLAGRGAKETQYF.

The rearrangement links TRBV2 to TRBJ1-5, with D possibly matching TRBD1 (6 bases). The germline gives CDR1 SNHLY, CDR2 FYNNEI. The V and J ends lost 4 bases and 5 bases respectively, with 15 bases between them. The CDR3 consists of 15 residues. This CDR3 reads CASSANQGRDQPQHF. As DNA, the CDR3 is TGTGCCAGCAGTGCAAACCAGGGGCGCGATCAGCCCCAGCATTTT.

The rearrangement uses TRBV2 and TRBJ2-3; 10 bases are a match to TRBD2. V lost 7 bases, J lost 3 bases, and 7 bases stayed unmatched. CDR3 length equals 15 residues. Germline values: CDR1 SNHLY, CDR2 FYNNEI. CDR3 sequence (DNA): TGTGCCAGCACCCCCCTAGCGGGGGTAACAGATACGCAGTATTTT. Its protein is CASTPLAGVTDTQYF.

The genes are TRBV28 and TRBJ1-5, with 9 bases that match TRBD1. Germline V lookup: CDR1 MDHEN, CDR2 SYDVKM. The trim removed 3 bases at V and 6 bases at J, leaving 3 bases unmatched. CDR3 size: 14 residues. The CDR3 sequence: CASSLGQGGQPQHF. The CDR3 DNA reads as TGTGCCAGCAGTTTGGGACAGGGCGGTCAGCCCCAGCATTTT.

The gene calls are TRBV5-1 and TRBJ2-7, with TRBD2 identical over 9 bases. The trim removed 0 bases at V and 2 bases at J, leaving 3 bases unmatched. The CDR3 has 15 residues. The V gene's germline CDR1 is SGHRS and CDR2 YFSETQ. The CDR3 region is CASSLDPSGTYEQYF. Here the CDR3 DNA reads TGCGCCAGCAGCTTGGATCCTAGCGGGACCTACGAGCAGTACTTC.

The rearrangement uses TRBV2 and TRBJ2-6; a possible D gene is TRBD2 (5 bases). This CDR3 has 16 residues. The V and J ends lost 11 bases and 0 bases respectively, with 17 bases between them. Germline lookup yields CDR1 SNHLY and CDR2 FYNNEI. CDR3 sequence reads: CAGKGGLDSGANVLTF. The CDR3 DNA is TGTGCCGGAAAGGGCGGACTCGACTCTGGGGCCAACGTCCTGACTTTC.

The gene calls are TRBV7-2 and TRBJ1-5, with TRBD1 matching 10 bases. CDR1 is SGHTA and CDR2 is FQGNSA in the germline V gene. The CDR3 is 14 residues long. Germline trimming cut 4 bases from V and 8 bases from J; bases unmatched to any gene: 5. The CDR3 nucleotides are TGTGCCAGCAGCTCGGGACAGGGGTTTAAGCCCCAGCATTTT. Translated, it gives CASSSGQGFKPQHF.

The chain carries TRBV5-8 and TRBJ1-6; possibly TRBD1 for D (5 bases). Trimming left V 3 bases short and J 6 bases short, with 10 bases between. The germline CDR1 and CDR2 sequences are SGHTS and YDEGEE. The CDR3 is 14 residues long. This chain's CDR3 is CASSSWDFNSPLHF. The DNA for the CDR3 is TGTGCCAGCAGCTCCTGGGACTTTAATTCACCCCTCCACTTT.

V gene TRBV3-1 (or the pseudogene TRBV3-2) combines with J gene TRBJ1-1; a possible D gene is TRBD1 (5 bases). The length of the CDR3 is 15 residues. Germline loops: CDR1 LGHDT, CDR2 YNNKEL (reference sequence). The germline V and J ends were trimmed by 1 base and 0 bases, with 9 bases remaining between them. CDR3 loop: CASSQGQRLNTEAFF. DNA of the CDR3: TGTGCCAGCAGCCAAGGACAGAGACTGAACACTGAAGCTTTCTTT.

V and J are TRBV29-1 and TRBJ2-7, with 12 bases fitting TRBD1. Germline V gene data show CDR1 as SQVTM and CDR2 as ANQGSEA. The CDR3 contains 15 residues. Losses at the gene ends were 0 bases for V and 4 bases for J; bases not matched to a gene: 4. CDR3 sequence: CSVEDGTGGTYEQYF. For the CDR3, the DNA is TGCAGCGTTGAAGACGGGACAGGGGGCACGTACGAGCAGTACTTC.

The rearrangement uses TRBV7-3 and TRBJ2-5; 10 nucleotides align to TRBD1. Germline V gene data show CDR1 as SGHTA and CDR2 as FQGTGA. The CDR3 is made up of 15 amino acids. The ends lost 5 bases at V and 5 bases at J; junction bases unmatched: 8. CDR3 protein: CASSISPGQGETQYF. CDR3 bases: TGTGCCAGCAGCATATCCCCGGGACAGGGGGAGACCCAGTACTTC.

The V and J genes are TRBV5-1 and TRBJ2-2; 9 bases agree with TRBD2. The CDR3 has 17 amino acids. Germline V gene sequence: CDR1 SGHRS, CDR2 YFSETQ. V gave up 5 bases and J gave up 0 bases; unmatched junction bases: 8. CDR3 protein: CASRRRSGGPNTGELFF. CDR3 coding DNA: TGCGCCAGCAGGAGACGGAGCGGGGGGCCGAACACCGGGGAGCTGTTTTTT.

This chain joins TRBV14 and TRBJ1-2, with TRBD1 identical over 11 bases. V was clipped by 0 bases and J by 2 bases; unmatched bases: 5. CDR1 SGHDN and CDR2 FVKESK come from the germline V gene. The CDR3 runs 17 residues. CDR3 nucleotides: TGTGCCAGCAGCCAAGACCCGTGGGACAGGGGGAACTATGGCTACACCTTC. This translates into CASSQDPWDRGNYGYTF.

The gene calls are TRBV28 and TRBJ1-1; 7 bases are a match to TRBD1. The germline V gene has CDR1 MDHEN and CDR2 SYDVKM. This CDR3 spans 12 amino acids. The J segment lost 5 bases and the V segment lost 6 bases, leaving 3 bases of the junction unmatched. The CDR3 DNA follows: TGTGCCAGCAGCGTACAGGGGACTGAAGCTTTCTTT. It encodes CASSVQGTEAFF.

CDR3 DNA sequence: TGTGCCAGCAGCTTCCTCGGGGGGGTGCCGGGGTCGAACACCGGGGAGCTGTTTTTT. Amino acid sequence: CASSFLGGVPGSNTGELFF. The V and J genes are TRBV7-3 and TRBJ2-2; 8 bases map to TRBD2. CDR3 length equals 19 residues. CDR1 and CDR2 (germline): SGHTA, FQGTGA. With 3 bases clipped from V and 0 bases from J, the junction kept 12 bases outside the gene matches.

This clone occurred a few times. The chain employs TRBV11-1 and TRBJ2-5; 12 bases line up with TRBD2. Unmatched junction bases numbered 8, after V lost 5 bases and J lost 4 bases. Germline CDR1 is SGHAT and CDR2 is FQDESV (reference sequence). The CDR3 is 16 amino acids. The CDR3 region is CASSPGLAGLRETQYF. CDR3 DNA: TGTGCCAGCAGCCCAGGACTAGCGGGACTGCGAGAGACCCAGTACTTC. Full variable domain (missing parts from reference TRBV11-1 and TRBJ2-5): EAEVAQSPRYKITEKSQAVAFWCDPISGHATLYWYRQILGQGPELLVQFQDESVVDDSQLPKDRFSAERLKGVDSTLKIQPAELGDSAMYLCASSPGLAGLRETQYFGPGTRLLVL.

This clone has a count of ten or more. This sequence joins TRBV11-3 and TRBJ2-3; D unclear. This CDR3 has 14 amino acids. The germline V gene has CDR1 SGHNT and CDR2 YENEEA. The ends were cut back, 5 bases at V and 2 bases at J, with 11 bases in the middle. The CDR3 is CASSPDTATDTQYF. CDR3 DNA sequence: TGTGCCAGCAGCCCCGACACAGCCACAGATACGCAGTATTTT.

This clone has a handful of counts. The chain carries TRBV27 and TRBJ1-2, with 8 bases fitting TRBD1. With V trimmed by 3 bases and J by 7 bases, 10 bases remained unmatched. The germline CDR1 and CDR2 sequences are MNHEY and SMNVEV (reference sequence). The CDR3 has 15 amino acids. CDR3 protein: CASSFKPTGAGGYTF. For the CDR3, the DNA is TGTGCCAGCAGTTTTAAACCGACAGGGGCGGGTGGCTACACCTTC.

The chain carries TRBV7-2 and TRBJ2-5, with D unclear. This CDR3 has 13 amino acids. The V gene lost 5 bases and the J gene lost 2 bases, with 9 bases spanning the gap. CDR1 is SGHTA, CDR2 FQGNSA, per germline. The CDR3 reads CASSPRVQETQYF. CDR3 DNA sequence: TGTGCCAGCAGCCCTCGGGTGCAAGAGACCCAGTACTTC.

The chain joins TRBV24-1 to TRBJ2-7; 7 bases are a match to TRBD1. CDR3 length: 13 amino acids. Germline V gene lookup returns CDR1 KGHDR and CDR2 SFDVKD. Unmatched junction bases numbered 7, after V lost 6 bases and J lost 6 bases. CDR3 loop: CATSPPGGAEQYF. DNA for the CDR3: TGTGCCACCAGTCCCCCAGGGGGAGCCGAGCAGTACTTC.

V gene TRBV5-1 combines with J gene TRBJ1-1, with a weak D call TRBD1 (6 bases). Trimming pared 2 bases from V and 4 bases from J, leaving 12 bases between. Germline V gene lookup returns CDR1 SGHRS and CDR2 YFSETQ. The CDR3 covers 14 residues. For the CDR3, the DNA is TGCGCCAGCAGCTTTGCAGGGGTCGTCACTGAAGCTTTCTTT. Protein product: CASSFAGVVTEAFF.

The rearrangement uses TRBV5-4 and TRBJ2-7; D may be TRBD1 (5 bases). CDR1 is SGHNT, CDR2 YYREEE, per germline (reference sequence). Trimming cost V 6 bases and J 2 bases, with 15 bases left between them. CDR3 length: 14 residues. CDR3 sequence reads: CASKNGAAAYEQYF. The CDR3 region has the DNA TGTGCCAGCAAAAATGGGGCAGCCGCCTACGAGCAGTACTTC.

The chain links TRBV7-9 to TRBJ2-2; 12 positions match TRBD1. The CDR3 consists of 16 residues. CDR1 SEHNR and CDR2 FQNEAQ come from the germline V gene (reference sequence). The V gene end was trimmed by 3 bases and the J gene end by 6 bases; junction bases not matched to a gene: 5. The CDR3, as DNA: TGTGCCAGCAGCTTGGGACAGGGGGCCCCTCCCGGGGAGCTGTTTTTT. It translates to CASSLGQGAPPGELFF.

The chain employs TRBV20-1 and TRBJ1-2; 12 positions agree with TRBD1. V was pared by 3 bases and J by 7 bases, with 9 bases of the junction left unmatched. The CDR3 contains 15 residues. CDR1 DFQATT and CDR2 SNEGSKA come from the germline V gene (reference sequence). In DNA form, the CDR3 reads TGCAGTGCTAGTTTCTGGGACAGGGGGCGTGGTGGCTACACCTTC. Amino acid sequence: CSASFWDRGRGGYTF.

The CDR3 loop reads CASSQAPAGEGPDTQYF. The CDR3 coding sequence is TGTGCCAGCAGCCAAGCCCCAGCGGGAGAGGGCCCAGATACGCAGTATTTT. The chain has TRBV3-1 (or the pseudogene TRBV3-2) and TRBJ2-3; 8 nucleotides match TRBD2. Germline V lookup: CDR1 LGHDT, CDR2 YNNKEL (reference sequence). After removal of 1 base from V and 4 bases from J, the junction contained 10 bases not matched to a gene. The CDR3 length is 17 residues.

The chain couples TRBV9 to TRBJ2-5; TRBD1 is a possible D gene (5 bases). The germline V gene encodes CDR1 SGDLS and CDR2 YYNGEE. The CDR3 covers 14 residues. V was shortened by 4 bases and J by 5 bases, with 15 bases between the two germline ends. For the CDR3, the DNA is TGTGCCAGCAGCCCCCACAACGCAGGGGAGACCCAGTACTTC. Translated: CASSPHNAGETQYF.